The present entry profiles one TCR beta chain with its context. CDR1 MDHEN and CDR2 SYDVKM come from the germline V gene. Unmatched junction bases numbered 11, after V lost 5 bases and J lost 6 bases. The CDR3 extends over 16 amino acids. This specimen belongs to a study of cytomegalovirus exposure and HLA in healthy donors. Primers: 60 Vbeta forward and 13 Jbeta reverse. Sequencing was performed with immunoSEQ multiplex PCR; in TCRdb, only in-frame clones are kept and a portion is missing. This table holds about 98,000 clones, 65% to 80% found once. The rearrangement links TRBV28 to TRBJ2-1, with 9 bases matching TRBD1. The TCR comes from a man aged 55 to 70 in good health and CMV-seropositive. The material sequenced was PBMCs. The DNA of the CDR3 is TGTGCCAGCAGTCCATACCGGGACAGGGTGATCAATGAGCAGTTCTTC. Its protein is CASSPYRDRVINEQFF.